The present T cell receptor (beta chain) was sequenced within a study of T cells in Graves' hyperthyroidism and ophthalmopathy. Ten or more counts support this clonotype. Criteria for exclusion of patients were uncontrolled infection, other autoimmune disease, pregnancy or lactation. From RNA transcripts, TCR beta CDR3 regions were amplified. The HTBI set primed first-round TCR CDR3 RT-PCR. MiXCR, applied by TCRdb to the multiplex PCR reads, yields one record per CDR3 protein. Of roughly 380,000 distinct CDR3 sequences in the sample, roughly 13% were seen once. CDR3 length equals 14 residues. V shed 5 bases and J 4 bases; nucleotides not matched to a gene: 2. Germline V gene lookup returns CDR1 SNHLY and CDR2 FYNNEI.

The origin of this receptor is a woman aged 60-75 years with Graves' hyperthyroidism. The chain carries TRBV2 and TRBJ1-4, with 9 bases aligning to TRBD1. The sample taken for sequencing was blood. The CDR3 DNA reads TGTGCCAGCAGTATGGACAGGGGTAATGAAAAACTGTTTTTT. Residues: CASSMDRGNEKLFF.